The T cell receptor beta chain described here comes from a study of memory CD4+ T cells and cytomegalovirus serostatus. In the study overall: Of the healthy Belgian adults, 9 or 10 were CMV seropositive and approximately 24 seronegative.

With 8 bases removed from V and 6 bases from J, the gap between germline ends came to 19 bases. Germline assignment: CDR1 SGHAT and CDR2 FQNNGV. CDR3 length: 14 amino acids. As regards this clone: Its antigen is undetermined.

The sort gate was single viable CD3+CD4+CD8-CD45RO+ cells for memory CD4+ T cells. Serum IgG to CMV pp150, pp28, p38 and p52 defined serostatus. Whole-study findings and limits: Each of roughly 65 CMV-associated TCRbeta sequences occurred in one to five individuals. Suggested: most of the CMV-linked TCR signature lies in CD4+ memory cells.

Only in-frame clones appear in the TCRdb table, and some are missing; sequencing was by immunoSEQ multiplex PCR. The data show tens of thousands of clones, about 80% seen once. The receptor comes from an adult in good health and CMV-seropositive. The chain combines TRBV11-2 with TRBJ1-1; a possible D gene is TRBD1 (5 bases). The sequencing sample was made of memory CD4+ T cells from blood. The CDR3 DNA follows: TGTGCCAGCCGAGATGTGTTATGGGACGCTGAAGCTTTCTTT. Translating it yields CASRDVLWDAEAFF.